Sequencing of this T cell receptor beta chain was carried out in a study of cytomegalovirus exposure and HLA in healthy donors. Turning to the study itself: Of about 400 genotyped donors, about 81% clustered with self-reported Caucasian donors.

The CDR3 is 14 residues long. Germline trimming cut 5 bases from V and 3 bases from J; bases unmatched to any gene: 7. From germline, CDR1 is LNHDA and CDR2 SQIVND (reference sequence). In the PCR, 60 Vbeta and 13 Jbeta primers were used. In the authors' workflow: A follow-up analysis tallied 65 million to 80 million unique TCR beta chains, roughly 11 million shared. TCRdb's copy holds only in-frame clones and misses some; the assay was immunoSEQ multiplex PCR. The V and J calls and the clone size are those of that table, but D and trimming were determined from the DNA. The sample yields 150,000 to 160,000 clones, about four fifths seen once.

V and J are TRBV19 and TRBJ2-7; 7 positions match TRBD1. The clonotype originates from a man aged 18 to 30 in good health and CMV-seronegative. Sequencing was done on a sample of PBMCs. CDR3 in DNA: TGTGCCAGTAGTGCCTGGACAGGACACTACGAGCAGTACTTC. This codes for CASSAWTGHYEQYF. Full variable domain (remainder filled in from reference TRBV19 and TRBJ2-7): DGGITQSPKYLFRKEGQNVTLSCEQNLNHDAMYWYRQDPGQGLRLIYYSQIVNDFQKGDIAEGYSVSREKKESFPLTVTSAQKNPTAFYLCASSAWTGHYEQYFGPGTRLTVT.